This T cell receptor beta chain derives from a study of breast tumors, draining lymph nodes, adjacent tissues. TCRdb re-called the multiplex PCR reads with MiXCR, one entry per CDR3 protein. The table records 200,000 to 300,000 distinct CDR3 sequences, 30% to 35% of them present only once. The lymph nodes were axillary draining lymph nodes from breast cancer patients. CDR1 and CDR2 from the germline V gene are SGHRS and YFSETQ. The length of the CDR3 is 16 residues. V was clipped by 6 bases and J by 14 bases; unmatched bases: 24. This chain connects TRBV5-1 to TRBJ1-2; TRBD1 matches at 8 bases. This clonotype originated in a female donor with breast cancer. Some clones in this sample may be carry-over from other donors' samples. The sequencing sample was made of axillary lymph node tissue. The CDR3 nucleotides read TGCGCCAGCAACTCTCGGACGGGACAGGCGCAAGGGATGAGGACCTTC. This gives the protein CASNSRTGQAQGMRTF.